This record concerns one TCR beta chain sequence. This clonotype was observed a few times. Its antigen target is currently unknown. No clone much larger than this one lies a single base away; base qualities are absent. These data come from a study of early T cells in non-severe SARS-CoV-2 infection (dated by TCRdb to about 2021). Study-wide context: Bulk RNA from unsorted whole blood was used for TCR sequencing, so alpha and beta chains could not be paired. What the research found in general, with its limitations: Matching against VDJdb was skewed toward anti-spike CD8 responses, likely underestimated virus-specific expansions, and missed private and CD4 specificities.

The study was a case-control design nested within a healthcare worker cohort in London, UK, with weekly nasopharyngeal swab PCR tests and blood sampling. Between 23 and 31 March 2020, the week of the UK lockdown, healthcare workers were enrolled and then followed up weekly for as long as 16 weeks. The library was made by 5' RACE. The instrument was a NextSeq 500. To correct for sequencing error and PCR bias, the TCR library protocol tagged individual cDNA molecules with unique molecular identifiers. Both TCR alpha and beta chains were sequenced, and tight co-correlation was observed between alpha and beta sequence abundances in each sample. The authors processed their data as follows. Decombinator V4 was used to perform V gene, J gene and CDR3 annotation of TCR sequences. TCRs were defined as expanded if a significant change between any two time points was detected under a Poisson model with p below 0.0001. TCR abundances were normalised to the total number of TCRs sequenced in each sample and reported as counts per million. MAIT TCRs were defined by TRAV1-2 paired with TRAJ12, TRAJ20 or TRAJ33, and iNKT TCRs by TRAV10 paired with TRAJ18. VDJdb, accessed 1 November 2021, was searched for CMV, EBV and SARS-CoV-2 annotated TCRs, excluding TCRs annotated for multiple antigens. TCRdb handled the public reads itself, with Q25 trimming in fastp and clone calling in MiXCR, and kept productive beta chains. All rows with the same CDR3 protein become a single entry with the most common DNA and genes. TCRdb's processing, not the authors' own work, is the source of the V and J calls. The sample yields approximately 40,000 distinct CDR3 sequences; about a tenth were counted once. Jointly, the top ten make up more than 9.5% of the sample.

Clipping removes 3 bases from V and 4 bases from J, with 7 as the unmatched junction base count. CDR1 WSHSY and CDR2 SAAADI are derived from the germline V gene. From the cysteine through the phenylalanine, the CDR3 covers 17 amino acids. Only the CDR3 DNA is retained, 51 bases long and in frame from the first base. The material sequenced was whole blood. Rearrangement joined TRBV10-2 to TRBJ2-1, and 12 bases in between align with TRBD2. This TCR derives from an adult who was a healthcare worker with PCR-confirmed SARS-CoV-2 infection or an uninfected control (not recorded which). The CDR3 protein: CASSEPGLAGGYNEQFF. In nucleotide form, the sequence is TGCGCCAGCAGTGAACCGGGACTAGCGGGCGGATACAATGAGCAGTTCTTC.